These 24 T cell receptor beta chains were sequenced from one sample in a study of cytomegalovirus exposure and HLA in healthy donors (dated by TCRdb to about 2017). Library preparation employed the immunoSEQ multiplex PCR assay. The multiplex PCR relied on a mix of 60 forward primers for TCR Vbeta segments and 13 reverse primers for TCR Jbeta segments. Drawn from immuneACCESS, this table holds only the in-frame rearrangements with V and J called that TCRdb kept. Clones are partly lost; checked studies trace under half to an unresolved V gene and leave the rest unexplained. The sample contains 95,000 to 150,000 clones, over 65% of them found a single time. The top ten hold 8% to 9% of the sample. Sequencing was carried out using PBMCs. These receptor sequences come from a woman aged 40-49 years in good health and CMV-seropositive.

The chain joins TRBV25-1 to TRBJ2-7; 9 bases are shared with TRBD1. Trimming cost V 6 bases and J 2 bases; bases outside gene matches: 5. The CDR3 sequence is 14 residues long. Looked up from germline, CDR1 is MGHDK and CDR2 is SYGVNS. CDR3 coding DNA: TGTGCCAGCAGGCGGACAGGGGAGGCCTACGAGCAGTACTTC. As protein: CASRRTGEAYEQYF.

The chain joins TRBV25-1 to TRBJ2-2; TRBD1 matches at 8 bases. Trimming took 4 bases from V and 2 from J; bases not matched to a gene: 9. There are 17 residues in the CDR3. The germline gives CDR1 MGHDK, CDR2 SYGVNS. CDR3 DNA sequence: TGTGCCAGCAGTGCCTCCCCGGGACAGGCCAACACCGGGGAGCTGTTTTTT. Protein: CASSASPGQANTGELFF. Filled out from reference TRBV25-1 and TRBJ2-2, the complete variable domain reads EADIYQTPRYLVIGTGKKITLECSQTMGHDKMYWYQQDPGMELHLIHYSYGVNSTEKGDLSSESTVSRIRTEHFPLTLESARPSHTSQYLCASSASPGQANTGELFFGEGSRLTVL.

The V gene is TRBV10-3, the J gene TRBJ2-7, with D perhaps TRBD2 (6 bases). This CDR3 is built from 12 residues. Germline V gene data show CDR1 as ENHRY and CDR2 as SYGVKD. Trimming stripped 2 bases from V and 6 bases from J, with 8 bases between. The CDR3, as DNA: TGTGCCATCAGTGAGCGGGGAGGCGAGCAGTACTTC. Translated, it gives CAISERGGEQYF.

This clone was counted only a few times. The chain's CDR3 is CASSLTTGSNSPLHF. CDR3 sequence (DNA): TGTGCCAGCAGCTTAACGACCGGGAGCAATTCACCCCTCCACTTT. The chain recombines TRBV7-3 with TRBJ1-6; unclear D gene. Per the germline V gene, CDR1 is SGHTA and CDR2 is FQGTGA. This CDR3 is 15 amino acids long. Trimming stripped 0 bases from V and 7 bases from J, with 10 bases between.

V usage is TRBV28 and J usage is TRBJ1-1; 7 bases agree with TRBD1. The CDR3 is 12 amino acids. Germline CDR1 MDHEN, CDR2 SYDVKM. With V trimmed by 6 bases and J by 10 bases, 8 bases remained unmatched. CDR3 sequence (DNA): TGTGCCAGCAGATTGACAGGGATGGGAGCTTTCTTT. Its translation is CASRLTGMGAFF.

The chain has TRBV5-4 and TRBJ2-1, with D tentatively TRBD2 (5 bases). Deletions cut 0 bases from V and 9 bases from J, with 7 bases between. The CDR3 runs to 12 residues. The germline gives CDR1 SGHNT, CDR2 YYREEE (reference sequence). This CDR3 is CASSLVRGEQFF. In nucleotides, the CDR3 is TGTGCCAGCAGCTTGGTACGGGGTGAGCAGTTCTTC. Based on the CDR3 plus reference TRBV5-4 and TRBJ2-1, the full variable domain is ETGVTQSPTHLIKTRGQQVTLRCSSQSGHNTVSWYQQALGQGPQFIFQYYREEENGRGNFPPRFSGLQFPNYSSELNVNALELDDSALYLCASSLVRGEQFFGPGTRLTVL.

The chain couples TRBV10-2 to TRBJ1-1, with TRBD1 matching over 9 bases. CDR1 is WSHSY and CDR2 is SAAADI in the germline V gene. V lost 7 bases, J lost 1 base, and 16 bases stayed unmatched. This CDR3 spans 18 amino acids. The CDR3 DNA is TGCGCCAGCATCGGGCTAGGGGACAGGGTGAGCAAGAACACTGAAGCTTTCTTT. It yields the protein CASIGLGDRVSKNTEAFF.

The chain joins TRBV11-2 to TRBJ2-7, with 7 bases identical to TRBD2. The junction had 6 bases not matched to a gene; V was cut back by 1 base and J by 0 bases. Germline V lookup: CDR1 SGHAT, CDR2 FQNNGV. The length of the CDR3 is 16 residues. The CDR3 is CASSLVGGRGSYEQYF. The CDR3 region has the DNA TGTGCCAGCAGCTTAGTTGGCGGGAGAGGCTCCTACGAGCAGTACTTC.

This clone was picked up one time. V usage is TRBV4-1 and J usage is TRBJ2-2; TRBD2 matches at 11 bases. The CDR3 length is 15 residues. Germline V lookup: CDR1 MGHRA, CDR2 YSYEKL. The V and J ends lost 3 bases and 4 bases, in that order; junction bases with no gene match: 1. The CDR3 bases are TGCGCCAGCAGCCATGGACTAGCGGGCACCGGGGAGCTGTTTTTT. It yields the protein CASSHGLAGTGELFF.

Only one count was recorded for this clone. The gene calls are TRBV28 and TRBJ1-5; tentative D call: TRBD1 (5 bases). The CDR3 sequence is 12 residues long. CDR1 MDHEN and CDR2 SYDVKM come from the germline V gene. Deletions cut 8 bases from V and 7 bases from J, with 12 bases between. The CDR3 sequence: CASHQGNQPQHF. The CDR3 region has the DNA TGTGCCAGCCACCAGGGAAACCAGCCCCAGCATTTT.

J is TRBJ2-3 and V is TRBV6-1, with D tentatively TRBD1 (5 bases). Per the germline V gene, CDR1 is MNHNS and CDR2 is SASEGT. The V gene lost 6 bases and the J gene lost 1 base, with 14 bases spanning the gap. CDR3 length: 15 amino acids. CDR3 in amino acids: CASSRTQGRTDTQYF. CDR3 DNA sequence: TGTGCCAGCAGCCGAACCCAGGGCCGCACAGATACGCAGTATTTT.

The chain carries TRBV18 and TRBJ1-4, with D possibly being TRBD1 (5 bases). Germline CDR1 and CDR2: KGHSH and LQKENI. The CDR3 contains 15 residues. The V gene lost 2 bases and the J gene lost 2 bases, with 9 bases spanning the gap. CDR3 DNA sequence: TGTGCCAGCTCACCATGGGAGGGGACTAATGAAAAACTGTTTTTT. This gives the protein CASSPWEGTNEKLFF.

V usage is TRBV6-1 and J usage is TRBJ2-7; TRBD1 agrees at 8 bases. The CDR3 has 15 residues. V shed 4 bases and J 3 bases; nucleotides not matched to a gene: 8. In germline, CDR1 is MNHNS, CDR2 SASEGT. CDR3 region: CASSGPNRGDYEQYF. The CDR3 coding sequence is TGTGCCAGCAGTGGACCTAACAGGGGGGACTACGAGCAGTACTTC.

This clone showed up just a few times. The chain recombines TRBV18 with TRBJ1-1, with D maybe TRBD1 (6 bases). This CDR3 has 14 residues. The germline gives CDR1 KGHSH, CDR2 LQKENI. The ends were cut back, 6 bases at V and 1 base at J, with 12 bases in the middle. The CDR3 loop reads CASSTGTTNTEAFF. The CDR3 DNA reads as TGTGCCAGCTCGACCGGGACAACGAACACTGAAGCTTTCTTT.

This chain uses TRBV10-1 with TRBJ2-5; no firm D call. The CDR3 covers 13 residues. CDR1 and CDR2 from the germline V gene are WNHNN and SYGVQD (reference sequence). V dropped 4 bases and J dropped 4 bases, with 10 bases sitting between them. The DNA for the CDR3 is TGCGCCAGCAGTGGAGGTAACGGAGAGACCCAGTACTTC. This codes for CASSGGNGETQYF.

The chain employs TRBV19 and TRBJ1-1, with D possibly TRBD1 on 6 matching bases. The germline V and J ends were trimmed by 8 bases and 0 bases, with 19 bases remaining between them. The V gene's germline CDR1 is LNHDA and CDR2 SQIVND (reference sequence). This CDR3 spans 16 amino acids. The CDR3 region has the DNA TGTGCCAGTGGGTTTGTAACAGGGTTGGTGAACACTGAAGCTTTCTTT. It is translated as CASGFVTGLVNTEAFF.

This clone has only a few counts. The rearrangement uses TRBV7-8 and TRBJ2-3; D not resolved. Germline V lookup: CDR1 SGHVS, CDR2 FQNEAQ. Trimming took off 4 bases at V and 3 bases at J, with 5 bases between the two ends. The CDR3 is made up of 12 amino acids. In DNA form, the CDR3 reads TGTGCCAGCAGCTCGCGGACAGATACGCAGTATTTT. Residues: CASSSRTDTQYF.

This chain joins TRBV5-1 and TRBJ1-4; 8 positions agree with TRBD1. The CDR3 has 14 amino acids. With 2 bases clipped from V and 8 bases from J, the junction kept 5 bases outside the gene matches. Germline values: CDR1 SGHRS, CDR2 YFSETQ. The CDR3 is CASSFGQGTEKLFF. As DNA, the CDR3 is TGCGCCAGCAGCTTCGGACAGGGAACCGAAAAACTGTTTTTT.

This clone has a handful of counts. In DNA, the CDR3 is TGTGCCAGCAGCGCCGGGGTGGGGGGGGATCAGCCCCAGCATTTT. Its protein product is CASSAGVGGDQPQHF. The chain recombines TRBV27 with TRBJ1-5; the D gene is possibly TRBD1 (5 bases). V dropped 6 bases and J dropped 5 bases, with 17 bases sitting between them. There are 15 residues in the CDR3. Germline CDR1 MNHEY, CDR2 SMNVEV (reference sequence).

V usage is TRBV19 and J usage is TRBJ2-3, with 12 bases matching TRBD2. The germline CDR1 and CDR2 sequences are LNHDA and SQIVND (reference sequence). The CDR3 has 18 residues. V lost 0 bases to trimming and J lost 5 bases; unmatched junction nucleotides: 9. The CDR3 sequence is CASSIDGKGLAGLDTQYF. The CDR3 nucleotides read TGTGCCAGTAGTATAGATGGTAAAGGACTAGCGGGGTTAGATACGCAGTATTTT.

The genes are TRBV11-2 and TRBJ1-2; D perhaps matches TRBD1 (5 bases). With 1 base removed from V and 0 bases from J, the gap between germline ends came to 9 bases. The CDR3 has 15 amino acids. Germline V lookup: CDR1 SGHAT, CDR2 FQNNGV. The DNA of the CDR3 is TGTGCCAGCAGCTTAGCGGACACCTCTAACTATGGCTACACCTTC. Its protein product is CASSLADTSNYGYTF. The entire variable domain, with the rest obtained from reference TRBV11-2 and TRBJ1-2, is as follows: EAGVAQSPRYKIIEKRQSVAFWCNPISGHATLYWYQQILGQGPKLLIQFQNNGVVDDSQLPKDRFSAERLKGVDSTLKIQPAKLEDSAVYLCASSLADTSNYGYTFGSGTRLTVV.

The chain carries TRBV7-3 and TRBJ1-4, with a tentative D call TRBD1 (5 bases). Germline V CDR1 and CDR2: SGHTA, FQGTGA. The CDR3 covers 14 residues. The V end lost 11 bases, the J end lost 0 bases, and 13 bases lay between the germline ends. This CDR3 reads CARGTGATNEKLFF. CDR3 nucleotides: TGTGCCCGGGGGACCGGGGCAACTAATGAAAAACTGTTTTTT.

Concerning this clone itself: It is unclear where the CDR3 begins or ends on the DNA, so no DNA is shown, and the CDR3 is as TCRdb lists it. The chain recombines TRBV2 with TRBJ1-2. CDR1 is SNHLY, CDR2 FYNNEI, per germline. Counting both end residues, the CDR3 totals 15 amino acids. The CDR3 spells CASSDFRGAQIGYTF.

This clone has a handful of counts. J is TRBJ2-2 and V is TRBV5-1, with a tentative D call TRBD2 (5 bases). The V and J ends lost 4 bases and 6 bases respectively, with 13 bases between them. Germline V gene data show CDR1 as SGHRS and CDR2 as YFSETQ. The CDR3 length is 14 residues. DNA for the CDR3: TGCGCCAGCAGCGGTGAGGGTAGGGCCGGGGAGCTGTTTTTT. Residues: CASSGEGRAGELFF.